This paragraph covers one TCR beta chain sequence. Its antigen is undetermined. This CDR3 comprises 14 residues. From germline, CDR1 is SGHTA and CDR2 FQGNSA. Deletions cut 5 bases from V and 9 bases from J, with 17 bases between. The sample comes from a study of STAT5B mutations in CD4+ large granular lymphocyte leukemia. For the study at large: The CDR3 'QG' motif was associated with a particular HLA allele among healthy donors. Points from the study as a whole: TRBV06-family usage was enriched in top patient clones (8/27) versus controls (2/35). Around 25% of private leukemic clonotypes occurred rarely in other patients' non-leukemic repertoires.

As originally analysed: A productive frequency of 2.59 x 10-5 was the lowest detectable. Clones were read by immunoSEQ multiplex PCR, and TCRdb kept only the in-frame ones, dropping some. V, J and clone size reflect that table, while D and trimming were determined from the DNA. The profile shows 30,000 to 40,000 clones, 69% of them singletons. The source material was CD4+ T cells from blood buffy coats. The chain uses TRBV7-2 and TRBJ1-5, with D perhaps matching TRBD1 (6 bases). This receptor was obtained from a human donor in good health. CDR3 protein: CASSHSRGLWPQHF. CDR3 nucleotide sequence: TGTGCCAGCAGCCACTCCAGGGGCCTTTGGCCCCAGCATTTT. The full variable domain, with the rest looked up from reference TRBV7-2 and TRBJ1-5, is GAGVSQSPSNKVTEKGKDVELRCDPISGHTALYWYRQSLGQGLEFLIYFQGNSAPDKSGLPSDRFSAERTGGSVSTLTIQRTQQEDSAVYLCASSHSRGLWPQHFGDGTRLSIL.